The 20 T cell receptor beta chains given below trace back to one sample, sequenced in a study of blood T cells in healthy people across ages. Primed by a sample-barcoded 5' primer and a J-beta primer mix, a second PCR proceeded for roughly 7 to 11 cycles. TCRdb analysed the 5' RACE reads with MiXCR anew, one entry per CDR3 protein. The data show about 680,000 distinct CDR3 sequences, approximately 49% seen once. Sequenced sample: blood. The receptors were gathered from a woman aged 60-75 years in good health.

This clonotype was counted only a few times. This rearrangement joins TRBV9 to TRBJ2-7, with 10 positions matching TRBD2. Germline-derived CDR1 and CDR2 are SGDLS and YYNGEE. V lost 0 bases and J lost 4; bases outside the gene matches: 4. CDR3 length: 15 amino acids. Here the CDR3 reads CASSVGGTSEYEQYF. CDR3 sequence (DNA): TGTGCCAGCAGCGTAGGGGGGACTAGCGAGTACGAGCAGTACTTC. Variable domain in full (rest from reference TRBV9 and TRBJ2-7): DSGVTQTPKHLITATGQRVTLRCSPRSGDLSVYWYQQSLDQGLQFLIQYYNGEERAKGNILERFSAQQFPDLHSELNLSSLELGDSALYFCASSVGGTSEYEQYFGPGTRLTVT.

The rearrangement uses TRBV20-1 and TRBJ1-5; TRBD1 matches 9 bases. V gave up 5 bases and J gave up 4 bases; unmatched junction bases: 12. Germline V gene lookup returns CDR1 DFQATT and CDR2 SNEGSKA (reference sequence). The CDR3 sequence is 16 residues long. The CDR3 nucleotides are TGCAGTGCTGCGGACAGGGGAATGATAGCAAATCAGCCCCAGCATTTT. Its translation: CSAADRGMIANQPQHF.

The chain has TRBV20-1 and TRBJ1-6, with D perhaps matching TRBD1 (5 bases). This CDR3 region has 15 residues. Trimming took 4 bases from V and 3 from J, leaving 13 bases between them. Per the germline V gene, CDR1 is DFQATT and CDR2 is SNEGSKA (reference sequence). The CDR3 sequence is CSAKGASIYNSPLHF. The DNA of the CDR3 is TGCAGTGCTAAAGGGGCCAGTATCTATAATTCACCCCTCCACTTT.

The gene calls are TRBV6-2 or TRBV6-3 and TRBJ1-1; D might be TRBD1 (6 bases). Per the germline V gene, CDR1 is MNHEY and CDR2 is SVGEGT. Trimming shortened V by 6 bases and J by 6 bases, and 17 bases separated the two germline ends. The CDR3 loop spans 14 amino acids. In DNA, the CDR3 is TGTGCCAGCAGACAGGGAGGTCGAACCGCTGAAGCTTTCTTT. As protein: CASRQGGRTAEAFF.

The chain is built from TRBV9 and TRBJ2-7; D perhaps matches TRBD1 (6 bases). The ends were cut back, 3 bases at V and 4 bases at J, with 14 bases in the middle. CDR1 SGDLS and CDR2 YYNGEE come from the germline V gene. The CDR3 runs to 14 residues. The CDR3 sequence: CASSGRDTPYEQYF. The CDR3 region has the DNA TGTGCCAGCAGCGGCCGGGACACACCTTACGAGCAGTACTTC.

The sample holds one count of this clonotype. J is TRBJ2-5 and V is TRBV4-2, with 7 bases matching TRBD2. The end of the DNA fits TRBJ2-7 better, so the J call may be wrong. Germline CDR1 is LGHNA and CDR2 is YNFKEQ. The length of the CDR3 is 16 residues. CDR3 region: CASSQEASGPFYEQYF. The CDR3 DNA reads TGTGCCAGCAGCCAAGAGGCTAGCGGCCCCTTCTACGAGCAGTACTTC.

A remark on this clonotype: It may be a read error: a sequence one base away is much more abundant. The chain uses TRBV27 and TRBJ2-4; D is ambiguous. The germline V and J ends were trimmed by 0 bases and 13 bases, with 16 bases remaining between them. CDR1 and CDR2 from the germline V gene are MNHEY and SMNVEV (reference sequence). This CDR3 region has 14 residues. CDR3 residues: CASSLSGNSYGQYF. The CDR3 region has the DNA TGTGCCAGCAGTTTATCAGGCAACTCCTACGGGCAGTACTTC.

This clonotype appeared many times. The chain carries TRBV5-1 and TRBJ2-1; 16 bases align to TRBD2. V lost 4 bases and J lost 10; bases outside the gene matches: 2. The CDR3 length is 14 residues. From germline, CDR1 is SGHRS and CDR2 YFSETQ. The CDR3 loop is CASSGTSGRGEQFF. As DNA, the CDR3 is TGCGCCAGCAGCGGGACTAGCGGGAGGGGGGAGCAGTTCTTC.

This clonotype was observed at least ten times. This chain uses TRBV20-1 with TRBJ1-6, with a tentative D call TRBD1 (5 bases). Trimming took 6 bases from V and 0 from J, leaving 12 bases between them. CDR1 is DFQATT, CDR2 SNEGSKA, per germline (reference sequence). There are 15 residues in the CDR3. In DNA, the CDR3 is TGCAGTGCAAAGACAGAGAGCTCCTATAATTCACCCCTCCACTTT. As protein: CSAKTESSYNSPLHF.

CDR3 loop: CSARDTQGSQYEQYF. CDR3 DNA: TGCAGTGCTAGAGACACCCAGGGTTCGCAGTACGAGCAGTACTTC. V and J are TRBV20-1 and TRBJ2-7, with a tentative D call TRBD1 (5 bases). The germline V and J ends were trimmed by 0 bases and 4 bases, with 16 bases remaining between them. The CDR3 extends over 15 amino acids. Per the germline V gene, CDR1 is DFQATT and CDR2 is SNEGSKA (reference sequence).

The chain couples TRBV6-6 to TRBJ2-3, with 10 bases identical to TRBD2. CDR1 MNHNY and CDR2 SVGAGI come from the germline V gene (reference sequence). The CDR3 sequence is 16 residues long. Losses at the gene ends were 2 bases for V and 5 bases for J; bases not matched to a gene: 7. The CDR3 loop reads CASSYMSGRAIDTQYF. The CDR3 DNA follows: TGTGCCAGCAGTTACATGAGCGGGAGGGCGATAGATACGCAGTATTTT.

V and J are TRBV12-3 or TRBV12-4 and TRBJ2-7, with D uncertain. CDR3 length equals 13 residues. V lost 2 bases and J lost 5, with 10 bases in between. CDR3 coding DNA: TGTGCCAGCAGTTTACACGATTCCGACGAGCAGTACTTC. Its translation: CASSLHDSDEQYF.

This clonotype was counted only a few times. The chain is built from TRBV20-1 and TRBJ2-6; no clear D gene. Germline V gene data show CDR1 as DFQATT and CDR2 as SNEGSKA (reference sequence). V was cut by 5 bases and J by 2 bases, with 13 bases left in between. CDR3 size: 15 residues. The CDR3 nucleotides read TGCAGTGCTGTCCCGACAAGAGCTGGGGCCAACGTCCTGACTTTC. It translates to CSAVPTRAGANVLTF.

V usage is TRBV6-6 and J usage is TRBJ1-1; TRBD1 matches at 10 bases. In germline, CDR1 is MNHNY, CDR2 SVGAGI (reference sequence). The CDR3 spans 13 residues. The J segment lost 4 bases and the V segment lost 6 bases, leaving 2 bases of the junction unmatched. The CDR3: CASRGQGSTEAFF. CDR3 in DNA: TGTGCCAGCAGGGGACAGGGGTCCACTGAAGCTTTCTTT.

V gene TRBV25-1 combines with J gene TRBJ2-4, with D perhaps matching TRBD1 or TRBD2 (5 bases each). TRBJ2-7 matches the DNA end more closely, so the J call is doubtful. Germline CDR1 and CDR2: MGHDK and SYGVNS. The CDR3 sequence is 12 residues long. This chain's CDR3 is CASSRGPDEQYF. The DNA of the CDR3 is TGTGCCAGCAGCCGGGGACCCGACGAGCAGTACTTC.

The chain couples TRBV9 to TRBJ2-1; the D gene is possibly TRBD1 (5 bases). Germline CDR1 and CDR2: SGDLS and YYNGEE. This CDR3 is 19 amino acids long. Trimming shortened V by 0 bases and J by 5 bases, and 24 bases separated the two germline ends. CDR3 sequence: CASSVEGIPDRPPHNEQFF. CDR3 nucleotide sequence: TGTGCCAGCAGCGTAGAGGGGATCCCCGACAGACCCCCCCACAATGAGCAGTTCTTC.

The chain links TRBV28 to TRBJ2-5; 10 bases align to TRBD2. The J call may be in error: the DNA end matches TRBJ2-7 better. Germline V CDR1 and CDR2: MDHEN, SYDVKM. CDR3 size: 15 residues. CDR3 amino acids: CASSPSGTSAYEQYF. DNA for the CDR3: TGTGCCAGCAGTCCCTCGGGGACTAGCGCTTACGAGCAGTACTTC.

This clonotype was observed a few times. The chain carries TRBV28 and TRBJ2-7; TRBD2 aligns across 7 bases. CDR3 length: 14 amino acids. V trimming: 9 bases; J trimming: 3 bases; junction bases outside the gene matches: 11. Looked up from germline, CDR1 is MDHEN and CDR2 is SYDVKM. The CDR3 DNA reads as TGTGCCAGTGGGCAGCAGCGGGGTAACTACGAGCAGTACTTC. As protein: CASGQQRGNYEQYF.

This clonotype was seen repeatedly, ten times or more. A read error may produce the germline difference seen at one junction end. CDR3: CASRLANEQFF. In DNA, the CDR3 is TGTGCCAGCAGATTAGCCAATGAGCAGTTCTTC. The chain combines TRBV7-2 with TRBJ2-1; D not resolved. The CDR3 consists of 11 residues. CDR1 and CDR2 from the germline V gene are SGHTA and FQGNSA.

The chain combines TRBV11-1 with TRBJ2-1; D ambiguous. Between the trimmed V and J ends, which lost 4 bases and 9 bases, there was a span of 22 bases. CDR3 length equals 16 residues. The germline CDR1 and CDR2 sequences are SGHAT and FQDESV (reference sequence). The CDR3 sequence: CASSSKRRTQSTEQFF. CDR3 DNA sequence: TGTGCCAGCAGCTCAAAACGGCGGACCCAGAGCACTGAGCAGTTCTTC.